The T cell receptor (beta chain) under discussion was sequenced for a study of radiotherapy plus CTLA-4 blockade in lung cancer. Study-level background: With approximately 33% of patients having disease control, objective responses were seen in about 19%.

Focal radiation plus CTLA-4 blockade with ipilimumab was administered to patients who had chemo-refractory metastatic non-small-cell lung cancer. CDR1 is PRHDT and CDR2 is FYEKMQ in the germline V gene (reference sequence). V lost 1 base to trimming and J lost 1 base, with 13 bases between them. The length of the CDR3 is 16 residues. Using immunoSEQ multiplex PCR, the repertoire was profiled, and TCRdb retains in-frame clones only, with some absent. The table lists 60,000 to 70,000 clones, roughly 85% of them singletons. This clonotype originated in a human donor with non-small cell lung cancer who had a complete response to radiotherapy plus ipilimumab. Sequences were derived from peripheral blood, sampled from a patient treated with radiotherapy plus ipilimumab. V and J are TRBV13 and TRBJ2-5; D is possibly TRBD1 (5 bases). Written as DNA, the CDR3 is TGTGCCAGCAGCTTAGTGTTCGCAGGGCCCCAAGAGACCCAGTACTTC. It translates to CASSLVFAGPQETQYF.